This TCR beta chain was profiled in a study of blood T cell repertoires in COVID-19. Study details: Specimens from acute and convalescent COVID-19 originated in the United States, Italy and Spain. Nucleic acid was either cDNA or gDNA, and it came from T cells, B-cell-depleted T cells, or PBMCs.

Data came from immunoSEQ multiplex PCR; TCRdb stores just in-frame clones and leaves some out. The table has about 340,000 clones, around 80% seen once. CDR3 size: 15 residues. Germline V gives CDR1 SGHNT, CDR2 YENEEA. The V and J ends lost 5 bases and 2 bases, in that order; junction bases with no gene match: 2. The J gene is TRBJ2-2, the V gene TRBV11-3; 10 bases map to TRBD1. This sequence originates from a young man with active or convalescent COVID-19. What was sequenced was peripheral blood. The CDR3 DNA follows: TGTGCCAGCAGCGACAGGGGGCGCAACACCGGGGAGCTGTTTTTT. Encoded protein: CASSDRGRNTGELFF. Full variable domain (outside the CDR3, taken from reference TRBV11-3 and TRBJ2-2): EAGVVQSPRYKIIEKKQPVAFWCNPISGHNTLYWYLQNLGQGPELLIRYENEEAVDDSQLPKDRFSAERLKGVDSTLKIQPAELGDSAVYLCASSDRGRNTGELFFGEGSRLTVL.